This T cell receptor (beta chain) was sequenced in a study of post-analysis software for immune sequencing data. Sequencing libraries made from TCR beta cDNA carried unique molecular identifiers. TCRdb ran MiXCR on the PCR reads and lists one entry per CDR3 protein. The data hold roughly 580,000 distinct CDR3 sequences, with 40% to 50% observed a single time. Germline values: CDR1 KGHSH, CDR2 LQKENI. V shed 4 bases, J shed 1 base, and the junction held 4 bases outside the gene matches. The CDR3 length is 15 residues. This clonotype was seen repeatedly, ten times or more. What it binds is unknown. Overall study findings and caveats: Significantly decreased normalized Chao1 diversity was recorded for multiple sclerosis patients relative to controls. A handful of TRBV segments were significantly more frequent in patients than in controls. TRBV5-6, TRBV5-1 and TRBV20-1 were among these segments.

This TCR was recovered from a girl between 10 and 17 years old with multiple sclerosis. Sequencing was done on a sample of blood. The chain couples TRBV18 to TRBJ2-1; 7 nucleotides match TRBD1. The CDR3 DNA sequence: TGTGCCAGCTCACTCACAGGGGATTCCTACAATGAGCAGTTCTTC. This encodes CASSLTGDSYNEQFF.